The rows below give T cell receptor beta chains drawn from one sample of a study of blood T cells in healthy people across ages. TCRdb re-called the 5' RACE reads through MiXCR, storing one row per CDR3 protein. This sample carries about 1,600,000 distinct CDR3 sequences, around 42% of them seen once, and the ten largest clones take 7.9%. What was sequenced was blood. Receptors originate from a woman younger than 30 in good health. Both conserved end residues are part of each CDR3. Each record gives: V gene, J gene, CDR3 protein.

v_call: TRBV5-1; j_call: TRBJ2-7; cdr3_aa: CASSFGTAAYEQYF
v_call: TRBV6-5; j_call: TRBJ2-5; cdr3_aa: CASSYLAGSGRWEETQYF
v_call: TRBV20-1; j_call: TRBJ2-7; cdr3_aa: CSARDPRGAYNEQYF
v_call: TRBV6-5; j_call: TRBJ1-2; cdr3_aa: CASSRGADRGDYGYTF
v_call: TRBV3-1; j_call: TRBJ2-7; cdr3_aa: CASSQAPAGTYEQYF
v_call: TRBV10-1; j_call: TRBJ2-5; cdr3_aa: CASSEGTGGWETQYF
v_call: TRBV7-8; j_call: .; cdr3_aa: CASSLSMASGQETQFF
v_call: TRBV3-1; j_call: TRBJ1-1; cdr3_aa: CASSQLGFGGAFF
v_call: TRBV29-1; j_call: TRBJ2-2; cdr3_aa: CSVETWVPATINTGELFF
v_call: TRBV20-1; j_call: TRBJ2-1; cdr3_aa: CSARDPGVSSYNEQFF
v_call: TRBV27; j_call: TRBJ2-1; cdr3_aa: CASSSAGDYNEQFF
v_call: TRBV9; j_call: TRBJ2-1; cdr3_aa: CASSLRTSGANNEQFF
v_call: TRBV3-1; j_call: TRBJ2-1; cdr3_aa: CASSQVTTQAAGNEQFF
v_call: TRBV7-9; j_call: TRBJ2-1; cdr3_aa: CASSTGLWHSEQFF
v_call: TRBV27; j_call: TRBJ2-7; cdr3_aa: CASSLGTGFSYEQYF
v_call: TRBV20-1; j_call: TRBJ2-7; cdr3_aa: CSARDLSGSRTYEQYF
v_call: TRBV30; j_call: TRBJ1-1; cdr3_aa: CACSGNMNTEAFF
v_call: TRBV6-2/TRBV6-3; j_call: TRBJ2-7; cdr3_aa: CASSPQSGTSGTYEQYF
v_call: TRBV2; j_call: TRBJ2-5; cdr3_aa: CASSLPGSGGSRDQYF
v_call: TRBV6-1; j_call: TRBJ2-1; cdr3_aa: CASRDRGALNEQFF
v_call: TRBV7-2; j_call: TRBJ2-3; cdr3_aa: CASSEYVTDTQYF
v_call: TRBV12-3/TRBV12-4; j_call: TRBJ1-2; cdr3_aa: CASSFIGTDLPNYGYTF
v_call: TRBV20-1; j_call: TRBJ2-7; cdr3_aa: CSARTAGGYEQYF
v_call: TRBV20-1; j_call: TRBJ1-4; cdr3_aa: CSASDGPNEKLFF
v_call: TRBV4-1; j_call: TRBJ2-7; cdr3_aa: CASSQDSPPGTSGHSYEQYF
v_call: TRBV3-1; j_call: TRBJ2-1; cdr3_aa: CASSQEPGLAGGSYNEQFF
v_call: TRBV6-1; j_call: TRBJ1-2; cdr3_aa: CASSRNDAVLSPNYGYTF
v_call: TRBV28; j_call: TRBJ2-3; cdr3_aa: CASGDRTTDTQYF
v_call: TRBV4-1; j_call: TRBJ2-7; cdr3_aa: CAGSQESYSYEQYF
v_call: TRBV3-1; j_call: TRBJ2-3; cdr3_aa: CASVGWGPDTQYF
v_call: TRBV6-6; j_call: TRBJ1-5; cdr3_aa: CASTWDLYGSNQPQHF